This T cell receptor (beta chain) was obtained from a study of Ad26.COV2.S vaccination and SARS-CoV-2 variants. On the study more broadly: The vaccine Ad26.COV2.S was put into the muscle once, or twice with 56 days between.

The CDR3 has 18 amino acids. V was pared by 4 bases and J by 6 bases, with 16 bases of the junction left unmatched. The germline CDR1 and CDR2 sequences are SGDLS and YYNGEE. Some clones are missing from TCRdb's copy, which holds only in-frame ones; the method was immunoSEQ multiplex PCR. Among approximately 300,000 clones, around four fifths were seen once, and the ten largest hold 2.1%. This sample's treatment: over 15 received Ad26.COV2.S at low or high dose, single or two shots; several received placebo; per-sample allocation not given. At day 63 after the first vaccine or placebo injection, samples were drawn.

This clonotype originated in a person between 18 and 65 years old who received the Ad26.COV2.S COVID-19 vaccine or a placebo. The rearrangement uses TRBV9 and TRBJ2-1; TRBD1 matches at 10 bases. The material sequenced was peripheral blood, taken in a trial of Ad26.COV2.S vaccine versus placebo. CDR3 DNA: TGTGCCAGCAGCCCCCATCTTAGGACAGGGGGAAAGGGCAATGAGCAGTTCTTC. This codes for CASSPHLRTGGKGNEQFF.